The 10 T cell receptor beta chains below all came from one sample that was sequenced in a study of beta chain features in type 1 diabetes. The sequenced template was cDNA made from the entire isolated RNA. Assay used: immunoSEQ multiplex PCR; TCRdb lists only in-frame clones, some missing. The sample has approximately 340,000 clones, approximately 16% seen once. The source material was naive CD4+ T cells from blood. The receptors come from a woman under 30 in good health.

This clone turned up a few times. The rearrangement uses TRBV6-5 and TRBJ2-3; D gene uncertain. The CDR3 contains 16 residues. The ends were cut back, 4 bases at V and 2 bases at J, with 16 bases in the middle. CDR1 is MNHEY, CDR2 SVGAGI, per germline. The CDR3 here is CASSSSGRPTTDTQYF. CDR3 DNA sequence: TGTGCCAGCAGTTCATCAGGCAGACCGACCACAGATACGCAGTATTTT.

This chain joins TRBV27 and TRBJ2-7, with D possibly being TRBD2 (6 bases). CDR1 is MNHEY and CDR2 is SMNVEV in the germline V gene (reference sequence). Trimming removed 6 bases at V and 5 bases at J, with 26 bases between. The length of the CDR3 is 17 residues. CDR3 coding DNA: TGTGCCAGCAGCCCGTTTATTACTAGCTTGGATCTGAACGAGCAGTACTTC. The encoded protein is CASSPFITSLDLNEQYF.

The J gene is TRBJ2-5, the V gene TRBV30; no firm D call. V shed 3 bases and J shed 5 bases, with 10 bases lying between them. The CDR3 covers 12 residues. The germline CDR1 and CDR2 sequences are GTSNPN and SVGIG (reference sequence). This CDR3 is CAWSGFLETQYF. CDR3 DNA sequence: TGTGCCTGGAGCGGGTTCTTGGAGACCCAGTACTTC.

This clone was found a few times. This chain's CDR3 is CASSMAGLYGYTF. Written as DNA, the CDR3 is TGTGCCAGCAGTATGGCGGGCCTCTATGGCTACACCTTC. V and J are TRBV28 and TRBJ1-2; D remains unclear. Trimming left V 5 bases short and J 4 bases short, with 11 bases between. The CDR3 runs to 13 residues. CDR1 is MDHEN, CDR2 SYDVKM, per germline.

The chain combines TRBV5-1 with TRBJ2-5, with 7 bases that match TRBD1. V was clipped by 6 bases and J by 4 bases; unmatched bases: 3. CDR3 size: 12 residues. The germline V gene encodes CDR1 SGHRS and CDR2 YFSETQ. CDR3 loop: CASTPGGETQYF. The CDR3 region has the DNA TGCGCCAGCACGCCAGGGGGAGAGACCCAGTACTTC.

The chain has TRBV30 and TRBJ2-5, with D perhaps matching TRBD1 (7 bases). The CDR3 loop spans 12 amino acids. Germline loops: CDR1 GTSNPN, CDR2 SVGIG (reference sequence). The V and J ends lost 5 bases and 6 bases respectively, with 13 bases between them. In DNA form, the CDR3 reads TGTGCCTGGGGAGGGGGCGGCCAGACCCAGTACTTC. This gives the protein CAWGGGGQTQYF.

This clone was observed a few times. The V gene is TRBV5-1, the J gene TRBJ1-1; D is unclear. CDR3 length: 14 amino acids. Germline CDR1 is SGHRS and CDR2 is YFSETQ. Trimming stripped 0 bases from V and 0 bases from J, with 6 bases between. CDR3 bases: TGCGCCAGCAGCTTGGGTCCGGTGAACACTGAAGCTTTCTTT. Encoded protein: CASSLGPVNTEAFF.

The rearrangement uses TRBV6-1 and TRBJ2-2, with 12 bases identical to TRBD1. The CDR3 length is 14 residues. V lost 8 bases and J lost 9; bases outside the gene matches: 7. CDR1 is MNHNS, CDR2 SASEGT, per germline. This chain's CDR3 is CASAGTGGPRELFF. The CDR3 bases are TGTGCCAGCGCCGGGACAGGGGGCCCCAGGGAGCTGTTTTTT.

This clone has more than one count but fewer than ten. The chain is built from TRBV30 and TRBJ1-2, with D possibly matching TRBD1 (5 bases). Trimming took off 2 bases at V and 3 bases at J, with 7 bases between the two ends. This CDR3 spans 12 amino acids. From germline, CDR1 is GTSNPN and CDR2 SVGIG (reference sequence). CDR3 DNA sequence: TGTGCCTGGAGTCCAGGGTACTATGGCTACACCTTC. Its translation: CAWSPGYYGYTF.

This clone has only a few counts. The chain links TRBV5-4 to TRBJ2-3; D gene uncertain. The CDR3 sequence is 13 residues long. Trimming removed 4 bases at V and 4 bases at J, with 10 bases between. CDR1 SGHNT and CDR2 YYREEE come from the germline V gene (reference sequence). The CDR3 nucleotides read TGTGCCAGCAGCCTCTACAGCTCAGATACGCAGTATTTT. Protein product: CASSLYSSDTQYF.